Shown below are 9 T cell receptor beta chains from a single sample sequenced in a study of memory CD4+ T cells and cytomegalovirus serostatus. The sort gate was single viable CD3+CD4+CD8-CD45RO+ cells for memory CD4+ T cells. The repertoire was sequenced with immunoSEQ multiplex PCR; TCRdb's copy has only in-frame clones and lacks some. The repertoire includes some 44,000 clones, roughly 73% of them detected once, and about 0.6% sits in the top ten. The sequenced sample consisted of memory CD4+ T cells from blood. Source of these receptors: an adult in good health and CMV-seronegative.

V gene TRBV19 combines with J gene TRBJ1-3; no clear D gene. Trimming stripped 3 bases from V and 7 bases from J, with 13 bases between. Germline values: CDR1 LNHDA, CDR2 SQIVND (reference sequence). This CDR3 is built from 14 residues. The CDR3 bases are TGTGCCAGTAGTATGGATCCGACTAGGAACACCATATATTTT. Translation gives CASSMDPTRNTIYF.

This rearrangement joins TRBV2 to TRBJ2-1, with TRBD2 matching over 7 bases. Per germline, CDR1 SNHLY and CDR2 FYNNEI. This CDR3 comprises 15 residues. V shed 4 bases, J shed 2 bases, and the junction held 5 bases outside the gene matches. The CDR3 sequence is CASSVGRGTYNEQFF. Written as DNA, the CDR3 is TGTGCCAGCAGTGTGGGGCGGGGGACCTACAATGAGCAGTTCTTC.

The rearrangement joins TRBV25-1 to TRBJ1-4, with a tentative D call TRBD1 (6 bases). The V gene's germline CDR1 is MGHDK and CDR2 SYGVNS. The CDR3 runs to 14 residues. Trimming left V 4 bases short and J 8 bases short, with 14 bases between. The CDR3 nucleotides read TGTGCCAGCAGTGGGGACATAGCAAGCGAAAAACTGTTTTTT. This encodes CASSGDIASEKLFF.

The chain joins TRBV7-7 to TRBJ2-2; 7 bases map to TRBD1. CDR1 is SSHAT and CDR2 is FNYEAQ in the germline V gene (reference sequence). V dropped 2 bases and J dropped 4; count of bases not matched to a gene: 4. The length of the CDR3 is 15 residues. CDR3 sequence (DNA): TGTGCCAGCAGCTTAAATGCAGGGGGCACCGGGGAGCTGTTTTTT. Its protein is CASSLNAGGTGELFF.

The rearrangement uses TRBV6-1 and TRBJ2-2; the D gene is possibly TRBD1 (6 bases). CDR3 length: 14 residues. Looked up from germline, CDR1 is MNHNS and CDR2 is SASEGT. V was cut by 7 bases and J by 0 bases, with 9 bases left in between. The CDR3: CASTSGANTGELFF. The CDR3 DNA is TGTGCCAGCACGTCAGGGGCGAACACCGGGGAGCTGTTTTTT.

The chain recombines TRBV10-3 with TRBJ2-7; 11 bases are a match to TRBD1. The V gene end was trimmed by 6 bases and the J gene end by 1 base; junction bases not matched to a gene: 5. The CDR3 covers 15 residues. The germline gives CDR1 ENHRY, CDR2 SYGVKD. Written as DNA, the CDR3 is TGTGCCATCAGGCTCGGGACAGGGGGGTCCTACGAGCAGTACTTC. This sequence encodes CAIRLGTGGSYEQYF.

V and J are TRBV9 and TRBJ1-1; D ambiguous. Germline values: CDR1 SGDLS, CDR2 YYNGEE. This CDR3 region has 13 residues. Trimming removed 0 bases at V and 2 bases at J, with 5 bases between. CDR3 DNA: TGTGCCAGCAGCGTAGATACTAACACTGAAGCTTTCTTT. Its translation: CASSVDTNTEAFF.

This clone was seen more than once but under ten times. The rearrangement joins TRBV5-1 to TRBJ2-5, with D unclear. The V end was cut by 0 bases, the J end by 5 bases, with 11 bases between. This CDR3 spans 14 amino acids. Germline V gives CDR1 SGHRS, CDR2 YFSETQ. CDR3 sequence reads: CASSLAGPGETQYF. CDR3 in DNA: TGCGCCAGCAGCTTGGCTGGGCCCGGCGAGACCCAGTACTTC. Combining the CDR3 with reference TRBV5-1 and TRBJ2-5 gives the whole variable domain KAGVTQTPRYLIKTRGQQVTLSCSPISGHRSVSWYQQTPGQGLQFLFEYFSETQRNKGNFPGRFSGRQFSNSRSEMNVSTLELGDSALYLCASSLAGPGETQYFGPGTRLLVL.

This clone appeared a single time. J is TRBJ1-1 and V is TRBV10-3; no firm D call. V lost 2 bases and J lost 3, with 10 bases in between. This CDR3 has 14 residues. Germline CDR1 reads ENHRY; CDR2 reads SYGVKD. The CDR3 here is CAISEVRSDTEAFF. The CDR3 region has the DNA TGTGCCATCAGTGAGGTCAGGTCTGACACTGAAGCTTTCTTT.